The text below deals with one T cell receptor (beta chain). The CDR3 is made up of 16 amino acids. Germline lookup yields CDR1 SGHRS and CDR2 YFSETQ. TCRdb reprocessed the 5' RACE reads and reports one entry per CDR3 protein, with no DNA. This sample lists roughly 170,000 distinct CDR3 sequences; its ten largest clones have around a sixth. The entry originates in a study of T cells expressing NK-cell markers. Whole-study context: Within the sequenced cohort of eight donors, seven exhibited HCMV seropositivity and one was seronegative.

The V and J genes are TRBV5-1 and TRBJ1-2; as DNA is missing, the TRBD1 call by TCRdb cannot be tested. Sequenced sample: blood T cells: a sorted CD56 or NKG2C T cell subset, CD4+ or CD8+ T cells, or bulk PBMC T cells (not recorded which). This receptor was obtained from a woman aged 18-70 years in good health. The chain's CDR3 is CASSLGRRTGKDGYTF.